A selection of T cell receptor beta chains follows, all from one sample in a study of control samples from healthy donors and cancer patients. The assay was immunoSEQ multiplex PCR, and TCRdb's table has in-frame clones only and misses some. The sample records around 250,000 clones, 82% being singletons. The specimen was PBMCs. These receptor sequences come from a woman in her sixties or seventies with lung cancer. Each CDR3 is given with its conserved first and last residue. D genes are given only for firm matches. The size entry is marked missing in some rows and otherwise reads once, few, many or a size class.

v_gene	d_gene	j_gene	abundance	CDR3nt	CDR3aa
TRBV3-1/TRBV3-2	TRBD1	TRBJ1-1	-	TGTGCCAGCAGCCAGTTGCCGGGACAGGGACGAAACACTGAAGCTTTCTTT	CASSQLPGQGRNTEAFF
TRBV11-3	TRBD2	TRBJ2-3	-	TGTGCCAGCAGCAAAGGGACTAGCGGCACAGATACGCAGTATTTT	CASSKGTSGTDTQYF
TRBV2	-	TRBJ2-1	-	TGTGCCAGCAGTTTAGCGGAAGTGGCGGTCTACAATGAGCAGTTCTTC	CASSLAEVAVYNEQFF
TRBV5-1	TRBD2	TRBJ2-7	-	TGCGCCAGCAGCTTGCGGGGGAGGGTACCCGCTTGGAACGAGCAGTACTTC	CASSLRGRVPAWNEQYF
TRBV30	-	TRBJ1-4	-	TGTGCCTGGACCGCGACAACAGGTGAAAAACTGTTTTTT	CAWTATTGEKLFF
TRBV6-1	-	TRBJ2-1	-	TGTGCCAGCAGTGACTTAGAAGAAAGGTGGCGGGATGAGCAGTTCTTC	CASSDLEERWRDEQFF
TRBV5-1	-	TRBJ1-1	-	TGCGCCAGCAGCCCTCCAGGAGGGGGGAACACTGAAGCTTTCTTT	CASSPPGGGNTEAFF
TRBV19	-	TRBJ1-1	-	TGTGCCAGTAGTACCGGGGCCCACACTGAAGCTTTCTTT	CASSTGAHTEAFF
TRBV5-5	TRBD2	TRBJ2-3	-	TGTGCCAGCAGCGTCCTAGCGGGGGAAAGCACAGATACGCAGTATTTT	CASSVLAGESTDTQYF
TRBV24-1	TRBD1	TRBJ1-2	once	TGTGCCACCAGTGATGATAGGACAGGGGGCGTCTATGGCTACACCTTC	CATSDDRTGGVYGYTF
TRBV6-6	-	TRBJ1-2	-	TGTGCCACATACCCTGGGGGGTACTATGGCTACACCTTC	CATYPGGYYGYTF
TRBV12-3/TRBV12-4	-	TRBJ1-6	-	TGTGCCAGCAGTTTCACAGAGGATTCACCCCTCCACTTT	CASSFTEDSPLHF
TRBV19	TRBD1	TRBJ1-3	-	TGTGCCAGTAGCCATACAGGGGGCTCTGGAAACACCATATATTTT	CASSHTGGSGNTIYF
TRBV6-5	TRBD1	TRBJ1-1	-	TGTGCCATCAAGACAGGGTGGGGCACTGAAGCTTTCTTT	CAIKTGWGTEAFF
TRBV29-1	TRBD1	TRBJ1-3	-	TGCAGCGTTGGGACAGGGACAGGAAACACCATATATTTT	CSVGTGTGNTIYF
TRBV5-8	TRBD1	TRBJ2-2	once	TGTGCCAAAGGGGACAGCTACACCGGGGAGCTGTTTTTT	CAKGDSYTGELFF
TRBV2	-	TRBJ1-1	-	TGTGCCAGCACTCGAGACACTGAAGCTTTCTTT	CASTRDTEAFF
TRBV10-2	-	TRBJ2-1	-	TGCGCCAGCAGTGAGTCTCCCCGAGATGAGCAGTTCTTC	CASSESPRDEQFF
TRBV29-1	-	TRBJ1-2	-	TGCAGCGTGACCCGGGACCTTAACTATGGCTACACCTTC	CSVTRDLNYGYTF
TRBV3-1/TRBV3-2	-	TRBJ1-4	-	TGTGCCAGCAGCCAAGGTCCGGTGGAGGAAAAACTGTTTTTT	CASSQGPVEEKLFF
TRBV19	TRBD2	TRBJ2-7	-	TGTGCCAGTAGGGGACTAGCCGCCTACGAGCAGTACTTC	CASRGLAAYEQYF
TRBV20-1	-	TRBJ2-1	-	TGCAGTGCTAGGGAGGTTGGCGAGCAGTTCTTC	CSAREVGEQFF
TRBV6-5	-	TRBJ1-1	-	TGTGCCAGCGTCTCAGGGTATGAGACTGAAGCTTTCTTT	CASVSGYETEAFF
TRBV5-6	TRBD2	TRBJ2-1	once	TGTGCCAGCAGCTCTAACGTGCTAGCGGGAACCTCCTACAATGAGCAGTTCTTC	CASSSNVLAGTSYNEQFF
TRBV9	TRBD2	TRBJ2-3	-	TGTGCCAGCAGCGTAGAGGCGGGGGGGTCCACTAGCACAGATACGCAGTATTTT	CASSVEAGGSTSTDTQYF
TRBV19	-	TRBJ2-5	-	TGTGCCAGTAGTATGCGAGGCAGGGGAAGTCGGCAAGAGACCCAGTACTTC	CASSMRGRGSRQETQYF
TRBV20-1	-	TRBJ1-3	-	TGCAGTGCTAGTTCCCTTGCAGGTTCTGGAAACACCATATATTTT	CSASSLAGSGNTIYF
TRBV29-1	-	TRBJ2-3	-	TGCAGCGTTGACCCCGGCACAGATACGCAGTATTTT	CSVDPGTDTQYF
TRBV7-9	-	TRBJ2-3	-	TGTGCCAGCAGCTTAGGAGATTACTCGCAGTATTTT	CASSLGDYSQYF
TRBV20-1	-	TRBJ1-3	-	TGCAGTGCTAGTCGGGGGGGACATCGAAACACCATATATTTT	CSASRGGHRNTIYF
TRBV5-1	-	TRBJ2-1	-	TGCGCCAGCAGCTTGTGGCAGGGTGAGGGCGATGAGCAGTTCTTC	CASSLWQGEGDEQFF
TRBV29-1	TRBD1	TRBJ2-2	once	TGCAGCGTTGGAGGGGGCAGAAACACCGGGGAGCTGTTTTTT	CSVGGGRNTGELFF
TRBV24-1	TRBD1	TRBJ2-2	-	TGTGCCATAGGGACCGGGACAGCGAACACCGGGGAGCTGTTTTTT	CAIGTGTANTGELFF
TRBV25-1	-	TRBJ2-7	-	TGTGCCAGCAGTGGGGGGACAAGTGCCTACGAGCAGTACTTC	CASSGGTSAYEQYF
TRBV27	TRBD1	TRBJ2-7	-	TGTGCCAGCAGTTTAGGCAGGGGGCCATGGGAGCAGTACTTC	CASSLGRGPWEQYF
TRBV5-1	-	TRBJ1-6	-	TGCGCCAGCAGCTTGGCCACGGGTTCACCCCTCCACTTT	CASSLATGSPLHF
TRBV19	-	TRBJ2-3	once	TGTGCCACCCGAAGACCCGACTCTAGCACAGATACGCAGTATTTT	CATRRPDSSTDTQYF
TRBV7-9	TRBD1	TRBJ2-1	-	TGTGCCAGCAGCTTGGGACAGAGCCCTTACAATGAGCAGTTCTTC	CASSLGQSPYNEQFF
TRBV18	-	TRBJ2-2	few	TGTGCCAGCTCACCGAGCACCGGGGAGCTGTTTTTT	CASSPSTGELFF
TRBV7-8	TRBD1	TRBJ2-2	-	TGTGCCAGCAGGACGTCGGACAGGGTCGCGAACACCGGGGAGCTGTTTTTT	CASRTSDRVANTGELFF
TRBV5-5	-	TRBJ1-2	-	TGTGCCAGCAGCTTGGGCTCCAGCTTAAACTATGGCTACACCTTC	CASSLGSSLNYGYTF
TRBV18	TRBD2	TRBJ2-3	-	TGTGCCAGCCGAGGACTAGCGGGAGATCCAGATACGCAGTATTTT	CASRGLAGDPDTQYF
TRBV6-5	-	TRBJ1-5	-	TGTGCCAGCGGTCAGGGTAGTTGGCCCCAGCATTTT	CASGQGSWPQHF
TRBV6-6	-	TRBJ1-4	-	TGTGCCAGCAGTTACTCGAGCGAAAAACTGTTTTTT	CASSYSSEKLFF
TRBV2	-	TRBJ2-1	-	TGTGCCAGCATTCAAGGACAGTACAATGAGCAGTTCTTC	CASIQGQYNEQFF
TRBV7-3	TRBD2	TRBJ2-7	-	TGTGCCAGCAGCTTAATCGGAGGCCGGGAGGGTTTTTACGAGCAGTACTTC	CASSLIGGREGFYEQYF
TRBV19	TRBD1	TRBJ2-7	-	TGTGCCAGTAGTCCGTTCGTGGGGACAGGCTACGAGCAGTACTTC	CASSPFVGTGYEQYF
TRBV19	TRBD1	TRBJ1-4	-	TGTGCCAGTAGTATACCCTGGGACAGGGCCGAAAAACTGTTTTTT	CASSIPWDRAEKLFF
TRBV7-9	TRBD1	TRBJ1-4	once	TGTGCCAGCAGCCCTCGGACAGGGAAACTGTTTTTT	CASSPRTGKLFF
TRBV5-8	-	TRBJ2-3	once	TGTGCCAGCAGCTTCGGAGGGGTGGAGGATACGCAGTATTTT	CASSFGGVEDTQYF
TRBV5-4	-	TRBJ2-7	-	TGTGCCAGCAGCTCGGGGGGCGGATCGCAACTCGAGCAGTACTTC	CASSSGGGSQLEQYF
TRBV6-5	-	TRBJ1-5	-	TGTGCCAGCACCGTGGACCCCGATCAGCCCCAGCATTTT	CASTVDPDQPQHF
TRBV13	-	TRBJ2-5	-	TGTGCCAGCAGCTTACTCCGGGCTAGCCGTAGGGAGACCCAGTACTTC	CASSLLRASRRETQYF
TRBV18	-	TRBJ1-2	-	TGTGCCAGCTCACCAGGGGTCCGGACTCTCTATGGCTACACCTTC	CASSPGVRTLYGYTF
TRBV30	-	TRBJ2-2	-	TGTGCCTGGAGTAGACAGGCAACCGGGGAGCTGTTTTTT	CAWSRQATGELFF
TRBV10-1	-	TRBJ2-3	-	TGCGCCAGCAGTGAGTCGCAGGCAGATACGCAGTATTTT	CASSESQADTQYF
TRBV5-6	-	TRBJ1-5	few	TGTGCCAGCAGCCTCCAGGACCAGCCCCAGCATTTT	CASSLQDQPQHF